A selection of T cell receptor beta chains follows, all from one sample in a study of cytomegalovirus exposure and HLA in healthy donors. Method: immunoSEQ multiplex PCR; TCRdb's copy keeps in-frame clones and lacks some. There are 97,000 or so clones in the sample; approximately 84% occur only once, and 5.5% to 7% lies in the top ten. What was sequenced was PBMCs. The receptors derive from a man younger than 35 in good health and CMV-seropositive. Both conserved end residues are part of each CDR3. The D gene is left open where the match is weak. Not every row has a clone size; where given, it reads once, few, many or a size class.

clone_size j_call cdr3_length d_call v_call cdr3_aa cdr3_nt
. TRBJ1-2 16 TRBD1 TRBV9 CASSRTGQGAQNGYTF TGTGCCAGCAGTCGAACGGGACAGGGGGCGCAAAATGGCTACACCTTC
. TRBJ2-3 13 TRBD2 TRBV5-4 CASKRGGTDTQYF TGTGCCAGCAAGCGGGGGGGAACAGATACGCAGTATTTT
once TRBJ2-1 14 TRBD1 TRBV6-4 CASSGQGADNEQFF TGTGCCAGCAGTGGACAGGGGGCCGACAATGAGCAGTTCTTC
. TRBJ2-1 16 TRBD1 TRBV12-5 CASGPSRDRVLDEQFF TGTGCTAGTGGTCCTTCCCGGGACAGGGTTTTAGATGAGCAGTTCTTC
. TRBJ2-7 11 . TRBV28 CATATDYEQYF TGTGCCACAGCGACAGATTACGAGCAGTACTTC
few TRBJ1-5 15 TRBD1 TRBV29-1 CSVRDSGSGNQPQHF TGCAGCGTTAGGGACAGTGGGTCGGGCAATCAGCCCCAGCATTTT
. TRBJ1-2 14 . TRBV5-1 CASSLAGSYGGYTF TGCGCCAGCAGCTTGGCCGGGAGCTACGGCGGCTACACCTTC
. TRBJ2-6 15 . TRBV25-1 CASSEGVSGANVLTF TGTGCCAGCAGTGAAGGAGTCTCTGGGGCCAACGTCCTGACTTTC
. TRBJ1-6 16 . TRBV2 CASSLQGYLNNSPLHF TGTGCCAGCAGTTTACAGGGTTATCTTAATAATTCACCCCTCCACTTT
. TRBJ1-6 15 . TRBV4-3 CASSRDSSYNSPLHF TGCGCCAGCAGCCGAGATAGCTCCTATAATTCACCCCTCCACTTT